Sequencing of this TCR beta chain was carried out in a study of CD8+ T cells in alopecia areata. The study's findings and limits: Expanded CD8+ clones among the top 100, as well as scalp clonality, were significantly decreased by tofacitinib. Whether baseline CD8+ expansion is linked to response remains uncertain, given a single nonresponder. Clonality exceeded that of normal scalp in lesional scalp, most notably in alopecia totalis/universalis.

Once RNA had been extracted, it was reverse transcribed into cDNA to act as the sequencing template. Clones were read by immunoSEQ multiplex PCR, and TCRdb kept only the in-frame ones, dropping some. Here the sample spans 150,000 to 200,000 clones, approximately 51% being singletons. This clone occurred a few times. The target antigen is unknown. This CDR3 spans 13 amino acids. Trimming shortened V by 4 bases and J by 7 bases, and 13 bases separated the two germline ends. The germline V gene has CDR1 PRHDT and CDR2 FYEKMQ (reference sequence). Treatment: oral pan-JAK inhibitor, 5-10 mg twice daily. This receptor was taken from a human donor with alopecia areata. The source was CD8+ T cells sorted from blood, collected between weeks 51 and 52, from a patient treated with tofacitinib. The rearrangement joins TRBV13 to TRBJ1-1; tentatively, D is TRBD1 (5 bases). The CDR3 reads CASSSRDSGEAFF. As DNA, the CDR3 is TGTGCCAGCAGCTCCAGGGATTCTGGTGAAGCTTTCTTT.